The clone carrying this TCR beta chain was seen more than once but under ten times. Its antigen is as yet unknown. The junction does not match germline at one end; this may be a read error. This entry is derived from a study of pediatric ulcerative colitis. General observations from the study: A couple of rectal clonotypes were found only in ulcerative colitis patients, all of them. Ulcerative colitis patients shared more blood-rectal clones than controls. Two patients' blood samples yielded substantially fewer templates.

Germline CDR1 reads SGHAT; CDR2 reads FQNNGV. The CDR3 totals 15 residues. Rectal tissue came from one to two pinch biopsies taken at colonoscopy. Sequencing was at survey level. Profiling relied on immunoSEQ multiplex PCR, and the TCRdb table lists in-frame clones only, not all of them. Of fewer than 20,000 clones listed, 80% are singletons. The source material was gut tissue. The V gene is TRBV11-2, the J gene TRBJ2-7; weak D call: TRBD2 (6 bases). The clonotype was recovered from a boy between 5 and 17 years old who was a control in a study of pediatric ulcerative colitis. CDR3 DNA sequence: TGTGCCAGCAGTTTTACCGCGACTAGTTCCTCCGAGCAGTACTTC. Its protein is CASSFTATSSSEQYF.